Given below is one T cell receptor beta chain in context. Its cognate antigen is unknown. The data stem from a study of cytomegalovirus exposure and HLA in healthy donors. PCR amplification relied on 60 Vbeta primers (plus 13 Jbeta primers). Generated by immunoSEQ multiplex PCR, the TCRdb table keeps only in-frame clones and is missing some. Among roughly 73,000 clones listed, 65% to 80% were seen once. Study outcomes and limitations: Cytomegalovirus association was listed for around 170 TCR beta chains.

The V and J ends lost 7 bases and 0 bases, in that order; junction bases with no gene match: 6. Per germline, CDR1 SGHKS and CDR2 YYEKEE (reference sequence). This CDR3 contains 15 residues. The sample comprised PBMCs. The sequence was obtained from a man between 65 and 85 years old in good health and CMV-seronegative. V usage is TRBV5-5 and J usage is TRBJ2-2; 7 bases are a match to TRBD2. This chain's CDR3 is CASGMGGTNTGELFF. DNA for the CDR3: TGTGCCAGCGGTATGGGGGGGACGAACACCGGGGAGCTGTTTTTT.